This T cell receptor (beta chain) came from a study of regulatory T cells in long-lasting Graves disease. Study details: A definition of persistent Graves' disease required over 5 years of antithyroid drugs plus positive TSH receptor antibodies.

About this clonotype itself: Possible read error: a much larger clone is one base away.

Per germline, CDR1 MNHEY and CDR2 SVGAGI. The CDR3 runs 13 residues. Trimming removed 2 bases from V and 6 bases from J, with 5 bases in between. Investigators prepared the TCR beta libraries by applying iRepertoire HTBI primers and Arm-PCR of CDR3 regions. MiXCR was run by TCRdb on the multiplex PCR reads, yielding one entry per CDR3 protein. The profile shows over 300,000 distinct CDR3 sequences, around a fifth of them singletons. The time point is: persistent/refractory GD, antithyroid drugs over 5 years with positive TRAb. Preparation of the TCR library used RNA extracted from PBMCs. The V and J genes are TRBV6-5 and TRBJ1-6, with no clear D. The TCR comes from a female donor with Graves disease. This specimen consisted of peripheral blood mononuclear cells (PBMCs), obtained when the disease was refractory, from a patient treated with antithyroid drugs. The CDR3 loop reads CASSYRVNSPLHF. The CDR3, as DNA: TGTGCCAGCAGTTACAGGGTTAATTCACCCCTCCACTTT.